This entry concerns a single T cell receptor beta chain. These data come from a study of identical twins. Template switching added a universal primer site; cDNA carried unique molecular identifiers. TCRdb reprocessed the 5' RACE reads via MiXCR and lists one record per CDR3 protein. The sample carries approximately 1.8 million distinct CDR3 sequences, roughly 35% recorded once. Sequenced input: cord blood. The sequence came from a newborn girl in good health.

The CDR3 here is CSARDLSAHNEQFF. The CDR3 DNA reads TGCAGTGCTAGAGATCTTAGCGCCCACAATGAGCAGTTCTTC. The chain carries TRBV20-1 and TRBJ2-1; possibly TRBD2 for D (5 bases). The germline CDR1 and CDR2 sequences are DFQATT and SNEGSKA (reference sequence). CDR3 length: 14 amino acids. V lost 0 bases, J lost 5 bases, and 11 bases lay in between.